This T cell receptor beta chain was retrieved from a study of beta chain features in type 1 diabetes. In the study overall: Age, gender, cell numbers and subset yield matched between patients and controls.

Expressed TCRB transcripts got sequenced, as all isolated RNA was reverse transcribed. Sequencing was performed with immunoSEQ multiplex PCR; in TCRdb, only in-frame clones are kept and a portion is missing. This sample has roughly 610,000 clones, with 15% to 18% found just once. Findings and limits, study-wide: TCRB rearrangement may or may not be influenced by HLA type; here this remained unresolved.

This clone has only a few counts. Its antigen is still unknown. What was sequenced was naive CD4+ T cells from blood. The clonotype was recovered from a man aged 18 to 29 in good health.

The CDR3 sequence: CSATPAEQFF. The CDR3 DNA sequence: TGCAGTGCTACTCCCGCAGAGCAGTTCTTC. The rearrangement uses TRBV20-1 and TRBJ2-1; D remains ambiguous. The germline V gene has CDR1 DFQATT and CDR2 SNEGSKA (reference sequence). The length of the CDR3 is 10 residues. Trimming shortened V by 4 bases and J by 10 bases, and 8 bases separated the two germline ends.